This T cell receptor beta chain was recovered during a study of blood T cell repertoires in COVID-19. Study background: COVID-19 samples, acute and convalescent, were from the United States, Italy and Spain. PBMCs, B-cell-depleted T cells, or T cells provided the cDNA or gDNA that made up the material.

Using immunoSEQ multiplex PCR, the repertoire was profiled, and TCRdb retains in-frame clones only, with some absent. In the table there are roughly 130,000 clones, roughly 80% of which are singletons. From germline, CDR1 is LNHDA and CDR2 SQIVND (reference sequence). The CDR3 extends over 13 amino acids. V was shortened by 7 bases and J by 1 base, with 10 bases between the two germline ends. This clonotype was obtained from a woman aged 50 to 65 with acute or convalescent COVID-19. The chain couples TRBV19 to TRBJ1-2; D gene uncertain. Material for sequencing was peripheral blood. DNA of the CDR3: TGTGCCAGTACCGCGGCCTTTAACTATGGCTACACCTTC. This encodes CASTAAFNYGYTF. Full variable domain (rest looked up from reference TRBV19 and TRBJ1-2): DGGITQSPKYLFRKEGQNVTLSCEQNLNHDAMYWYRQDPGQGLRLIYYSQIVNDFQKGDIAEGYSVSREKKESFPLTVTSAQKNPTAFYLCASTAAFNYGYTFGSGTRLTVV.